These 18 T cell receptor beta chains share one sample of origin, sequenced in a study of OX40 agonist ivuxolimab in advanced cancers. TCRdb's copy holds only in-frame clones and misses some; the assay was immunoSEQ multiplex PCR. The sample shows 95,000 to 100,000 clones, under 90% of them seen only once. The sample here was CD4+ or CD8+ T cells sorted from blood, taken in a trial of the OX40 agonist ivuxolimab. The receptors were gathered from an adult with an advanced solid tumor such as melanoma, head and neck, liver or kidney cancer.

This clone came up once. The V gene is TRBV6-1, the J gene TRBJ2-7, with 11 bases fitting TRBD2. CDR3 length: 15 residues. Trimming took 2 bases from V and 7 from J; bases not matched to a gene: 7. Germline CDR1 MNHNS, CDR2 SASEGT. The CDR3 DNA reads as TGTGCCAGCAGTGAACTCGGGACTAGCGGAGCTGAGCAGTACTTC. Amino acid sequence: CASSELGTSGAEQYF.

This sequence joins TRBV6-1 and TRBJ1-1; weak D call: TRBD1 (6 bases). From germline, CDR1 is MNHNS and CDR2 SASEGT. Trimming pared 4 bases from V and 6 bases from J, leaving 21 bases between. This CDR3 contains 16 residues. The CDR3 loop reads CASSATKGGISAEAFF. Written as DNA, the CDR3 is TGTGCCAGCAGTGCTACAAAGGGGGGGATCTCTGCTGAAGCTTTCTTT.

This rearrangement joins TRBV4-1 to TRBJ1-4, with D unresolved. CDR3 length: 19 residues. V was cut by 1 base and J by 0 bases, with 18 bases left in between. CDR1 and CDR2 (germline): MGHRA, YSYEKL. The CDR3 region is CASSQALTAPGATNEKLFF. The CDR3, as DNA: TGCGCCAGCAGCCAAGCGTTAACGGCACCCGGCGCAACTAATGAAAAACTGTTTTTT.

The V call is TRBV29-1, the J call TRBJ2-5, with 8 bases that match TRBD1. The junction had 15 bases not matched to a gene; V was cut back by 5 bases and J by 4 bases. Germline lookup yields CDR1 SQVTM and CDR2 ANQGSEA. The CDR3 is 16 residues long. The CDR3 sequence: CSVFPRQGMSRETQYF. The DNA for the CDR3 is TGCAGCGTTTTTCCGAGACAGGGGATGAGTAGAGAGACCCAGTACTTC.

This clone appeared once. V gene TRBV6-6 combines with J gene TRBJ2-7, with unresolved D. This CDR3 has 12 amino acids. Germline V CDR1 and CDR2: MNHNY, SVGAGI (reference sequence). V was cut by 0 bases and J by 7 bases, with 7 bases left in between. The CDR3 spells CASSYSFVEQYF. CDR3 nucleotide sequence: TGTGCCAGCAGTTACTCGTTTGTGGAGCAGTACTTC.

The J gene is TRBJ2-3, the V gene TRBV7-9, with TRBD2 as a possible D gene (6 bases). This CDR3 has 15 amino acids. V was shortened by 2 bases and J by 6 bases, with 15 bases between the two germline ends. The germline V gene encodes CDR1 SEHNR and CDR2 FQNEAQ (reference sequence). In nucleotides, the CDR3 is TGTGCCAGCAGCTTAAGGGAACCCCGGGAGGATACGCAGTATTTT. Its translation: CASSLREPREDTQYF.

V is TRBV29-1 and J is TRBJ1-1; D unclear. CDR1 is SQVTM and CDR2 is ANQGSEA in the germline V gene. The CDR3 is made up of 10 amino acids. The V end lost 7 bases, the J end lost 5 bases, and 8 bases lay between the germline ends. In DNA, the CDR3 is TGCAGCGCCGGGAGGACTGAAGCTTTCTTT. Its protein product is CSAGRTEAFF.

This clone came up a few times. The rearrangement uses TRBV10-1 and TRBJ2-7, with 7 positions matching TRBD1. CDR3 length equals 14 residues. From germline, CDR1 is WNHNN and CDR2 SYGVQD (reference sequence). V shed 3 bases, J shed 2 bases, and the junction held 4 bases outside the gene matches. CDR3 DNA sequence: TGCGCCAGCAGTGATCCCCAGGGGGCCTACGAGCAGTACTTC. Amino acids: CASSDPQGAYEQYF.

This chain joins TRBV14 and TRBJ2-5, with a tentative D call TRBD2 (6 bases). V was clipped by 8 bases and J by 5 bases, with 9 bases between them. This CDR3 region has 11 residues. Germline V gene data show CDR1 as SGHDN and CDR2 as FVKESK. The CDR3 DNA is TGTGCCAGCGGAGGAGGGGAGACCCAGTACTTC. Translated, it gives CASGGGETQYF.

V is TRBV19 and J is TRBJ2-1; D possibly corresponds to TRBD2 (6 bases). Germline values: CDR1 LNHDA, CDR2 SQIVND (reference sequence). V was clipped by 3 bases and J by 4 bases, with 16 bases between them. The CDR3 runs 16 residues. The CDR3 DNA reads as TGTGCCAGTAGTATTGTAGGCGGGAAGATATACAATGAGCAGTTCTTC. This codes for CASSIVGGKIYNEQFF.

This clone has only one observation. V gene TRBV6-1 combines with J gene TRBJ1-1; no clear D gene. Germline V gives CDR1 MNHNS, CDR2 SASEGT. This CDR3 has 15 amino acids. The V end was cut by 3 bases, the J end by 1 base, with 12 bases between. The CDR3 coding sequence is TGTGCCAGCAGTGACCAGACGGCGGGGAACACTGAAGCTTTCTTT. Protein product: CASSDQTAGNTEAFF.

The chain couples TRBV12-5 to TRBJ2-1; D is tentatively TRBD1 or TRBD2 (6 bases each). CDR3 size: 16 residues. V was shortened by 4 bases and J by 3 bases, with 16 bases between the two germline ends. Germline V gives CDR1 LGHNT, CDR2 FRNRAP. CDR3 region: CASGWGLGAVYNEQFF. CDR3 in DNA: TGTGCTAGTGGTTGGGGACTGGGGGCGGTCTACAATGAGCAGTTCTTC.

The V gene is TRBV13, the J gene TRBJ2-7, with D possibly matching TRBD2 (7 bases). From germline, CDR1 is PRHDT and CDR2 FYEKMQ (reference sequence). The V end lost 3 bases, the J end lost 3 bases, and 12 bases lay between the germline ends. The CDR3 loop spans 14 amino acids. In DNA form, the CDR3 reads TGTGCCAGCAGCTTGACTAGGGGGGGCTACGAGCAGTACTTC. Amino acid sequence: CASSLTRGGYEQYF.

This clone has only a few counts. Other DNA sequences of this sample code for an identical CDR3. The chain uses TRBV5-1 and TRBJ2-3; D unresolved. V was pared by 0 bases and J by 3 bases, with 8 bases between. Looked up from germline, CDR1 is SGHRS and CDR2 is YFSETQ. This CDR3 contains 14 residues. CDR3 DNA sequence: TGCGCCAGCAGCTTGGATGGCGCGACAGATACGCAGTATTTT. Translated: CASSLDGATDTQYF.

The J gene is TRBJ2-7, the V gene TRBV5-4, with 14 nucleotides matching TRBD2. J gave up 7 bases and V 4 bases, and 10 bases lay outside the gene matches. This CDR3 comprises 16 residues. CDR1 SGHNT and CDR2 YYREEE come from the germline V gene (reference sequence). Written as DNA, the CDR3 is TGTGCCAGCAGCCTGCGGACTAGCGGGGGGTCACAGGAGCAGTACTTC. This encodes CASSLRTSGGSQEQYF. Based on the CDR3 plus reference TRBV5-4 and TRBJ2-7, the full variable domain is ETGVTQSPTHLIKTRGQQVTLRCSSQSGHNTVSWYQQALGQGPQFIFQYYREEENGRGNFPPRFSGLQFPNYSSELNVNALELDDSALYLCASSLRTSGGSQEQYFGPGTRLTVT.

This chain links TRBV10-3 with TRBJ1-1, with 7 bases identical to TRBD1. This CDR3 region has 12 residues. The V segment lost 9 bases and the J segment 11 bases; nucleotides outside the gene matches: 12. Germline assignment: CDR1 ENHRY and CDR2 SYGVKD. CDR3 DNA: TGTGCCATTCAGGGGGAAAACAATCGGGCTTTCTTT. Amino acids: CAIQGENNRAFF.

The chain recombines TRBV5-1 with TRBJ2-7; tentatively, D is TRBD1 or TRBD2 (5 bases each). The CDR3 contains 13 residues. Trimming shortened V by 10 bases and J by 0 bases, and 14 bases separated the two germline ends. Germline V gives CDR1 SGHRS, CDR2 YFSETQ. As DNA, the CDR3 is TGCGCCCCCCCGGGACCTTGCTCCTACGAGCAGTACTTC. Its translation is CAPPGPCSYEQYF.

The J gene is TRBJ1-2, the V gene TRBV5-1, with 10 positions matching TRBD1. Germline values: CDR1 SGHRS, CDR2 YFSETQ. This CDR3 has 15 amino acids. After removal of 2 bases from V and 6 bases from J, the junction contained 7 bases not matched to a gene. The CDR3 sequence: CASSLIPGQGDGYTF. The CDR3 region has the DNA TGCGCCAGCAGCTTAATTCCCGGACAGGGGGATGGCTACACCTTC.